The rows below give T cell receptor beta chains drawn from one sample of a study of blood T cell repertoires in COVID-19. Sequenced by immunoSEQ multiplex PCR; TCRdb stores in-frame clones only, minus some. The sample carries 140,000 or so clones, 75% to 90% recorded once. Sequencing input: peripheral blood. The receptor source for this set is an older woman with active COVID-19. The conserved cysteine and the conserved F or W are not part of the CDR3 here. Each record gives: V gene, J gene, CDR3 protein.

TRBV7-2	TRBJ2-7	ASSPGGQHEQY
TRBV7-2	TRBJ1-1	ASSLDRGEAF
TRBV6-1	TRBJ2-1	ASSEDHRAGFEQF
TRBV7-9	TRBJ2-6	ASSLAGGRSGANVLT
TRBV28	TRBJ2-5	ASRATGAQETQY
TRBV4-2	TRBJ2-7	ASSLATSGRYEQY
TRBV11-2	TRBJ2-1	ASSPRTSGSIYNEQF
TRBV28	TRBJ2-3	ASSLTSGRDTQY
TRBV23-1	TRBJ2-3	ASSQSRLATDTQY
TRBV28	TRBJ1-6	ASLGQTNSPLH
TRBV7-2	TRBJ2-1	ASSLVLAQEQF
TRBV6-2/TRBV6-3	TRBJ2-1	ASSYTPRRQGARNEQF
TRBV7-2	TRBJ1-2	ASSLGTTGFRIYGYT
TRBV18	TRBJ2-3	ASSPNHSGKSDTQY
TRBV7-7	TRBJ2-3	ASSLVGLAGEDTQY
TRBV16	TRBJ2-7	ASSQRKRGMVYEQY
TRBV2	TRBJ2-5	ASSEEGGITGQETQY
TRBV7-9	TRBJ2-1	ASSPRLAGAREQF
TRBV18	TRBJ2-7	ASSPPGQGAYEQY
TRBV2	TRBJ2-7	ASSDSYEQY
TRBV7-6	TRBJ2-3	ASSLGLAGTDTQY
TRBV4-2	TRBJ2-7	ASSQDRGNNYEQY